This T cell receptor (beta chain) came from a study of early T cells in non-severe SARS-CoV-2 infection. Study-wide background: Whole-blood bulk RNA, unsorted, was sequenced, and chains were unpaired.

Broader study findings: Reliance on VDJdb matching favored anti-spike CD8 responses; private and CD4 specificities were missed.

The J segment lost 9 bases and the V segment lost 4 bases, leaving 12 bases of the junction unmatched. Germline V gene data show CDR1 as SGHNT and CDR2 as YYREEE (reference sequence). CDR3 length: 15 residues. Note on this clonotype: Its antigen is not known.

Individual cDNA molecules were tagged with unique molecular identifiers, the study reported. TCRdb fed the 5' RACE reads into MiXCR, producing one record per CDR3 protein. Seen here are tens of thousands of distinct CDR3 sequences, around 11% observed once, and the top ten hold around 6.3%. Sequenced material: whole blood. The gene calls are TRBV5-4 and TRBJ2-1; 8 bases are shared with TRBD2. This clonotype was sampled from an adult who was a healthcare worker with PCR-confirmed SARS-CoV-2 infection or an uninfected control (not recorded which). The DNA for the CDR3 is TGTGCCAGCAGCCTGAGCGGGGGAACTAGTCTTGAGCAGTTCTTC. The encoded protein is CASSLSGGTSLEQFF.